This T cell receptor (beta chain) was recorded in a study of graft-versus-host responses after intestinal transplantation. About the research overall: Among the recipients, all got anti-thymocyte globulin induction and then tacrolimus and steroids for around 3 years.

General study findings and limits: Within the allografts of patients who had graft-donor T cell macrochimerism, graft-versus-host to host-versus-graft clonal ratios were high.

The count of this clone is one. Its antigen is unidentified. Here immunoSEQ multiplex PCR was the method, and the copy in TCRdb shows in-frame clones only, minus some. The sample includes around 100,000 clones, 90% to 95% seen only once; the top ten take 0.9% to 1.5%. CDR1 and CDR2 (germline): MGHRA, YSYEKL. Trimming left V 0 bases short and J 3 bases short, with 11 bases between. The CDR3 spans 15 residues. The source is a human donor who received an intestinal transplant. Sequenced material: unstimulated CD8+ T cells sorted from spleen or lymph node cells, taken before intestinal transplant. The V call is TRBV4-1, the J call TRBJ2-5; maybe TRBD2 (6 bases). The CDR3 DNA reads as TGCGCCAGCAGCCAAGAAGAGGGACTTGAAGAGACCCAGTACTTC. Amino acids: CASSQEEGLEETQYF.